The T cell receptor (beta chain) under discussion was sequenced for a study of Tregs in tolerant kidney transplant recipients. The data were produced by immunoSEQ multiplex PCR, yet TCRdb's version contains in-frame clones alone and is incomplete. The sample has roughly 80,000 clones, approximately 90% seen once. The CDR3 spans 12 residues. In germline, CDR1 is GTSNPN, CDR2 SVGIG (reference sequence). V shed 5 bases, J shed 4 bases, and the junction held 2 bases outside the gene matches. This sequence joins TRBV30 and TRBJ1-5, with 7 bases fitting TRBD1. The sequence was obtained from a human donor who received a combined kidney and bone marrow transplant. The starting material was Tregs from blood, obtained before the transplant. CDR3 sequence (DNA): TGTGCCTGGGACAGGGATAATCAGCCCCAGCATTTT. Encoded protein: CAWDRDNQPQHF.